The 27 T cell receptor beta chains reported below all come from one sample, sequenced in a study of molecular identifiers for immune sequencing clone quantification. TCRdb reprocessed the PCR reads with MiXCR, giving one entry per CDR3 protein. The sample yields 600,000 to 650,000 distinct CDR3 sequences, just under 20% seen once. Input material: naive CD8+ T cells from blood, with Jurkat cell RNA spiked in. This sample's subset: FACS-sorted CD8+CD4-CCR7+CD45RA+ naive T cells. These receptor sequences come from a human donor in good health. Some libraries in this study had Jurkat cell RNA spiked in.

At least ten counts were recorded for this clonotype. The V and J genes are TRBV12-3 or TRBV12-4 and TRBJ2-4, with D unclear. The V and J ends lost 3 bases and 7 bases respectively, with 4 bases between them. The CDR3 extends over 11 amino acids. The CDR3 protein is CASSLVNIQYF. In DNA form, the CDR3 reads TGTGCCAGCAGTTTGGTGAACATTCAGTACTTC.

Turning to this clonotype: A much larger clone is a single base away; this may be a read error. This chain uses TRBV12-5 with TRBJ1-1; 7 bases match TRBD1. The CDR3 consists of 18 residues. CDR1 LGHNT and CDR2 FRNRAP come from the germline V gene. The CDR3 loop reads CASGLPQGRIVTNTKAFF. In DNA form, the CDR3 reads TGTGCTAGTGGTTTGCCACAGGGGAGAATAGTAACGAACACTAAAGCTTTCTTT. The full variable domain, with the rest looked up from reference TRBV12-5 and TRBJ1-1, is DARVTQTPRHKVTEMGQEVTMRCQPILGHNTVFWYRQTMMQGLELLAYFRNRAPLDDSGMPKDRFSAEMPDATLATLKIQPSEPRDSAVYFCASGLPQGRIVTNTKAFFGQGTRLTVV.

On this clonotype itself: A single base separates this from a much larger clone, so it may be a read error. This chain uses TRBV20-1 with TRBJ1-2; D possibly corresponds to TRBD1 (6 bases). Germline V gene sequence: CDR1 DFQATT, CDR2 SNEGSKA (reference sequence). V lost 0 bases and J lost 7, with 21 bases in between. This CDR3 region has 16 residues. The CDR3 region has the DNA TGCAGTGCTAGAGATCCTCCTTCACAGGGAGACTGTGGCTACACCTTC. This encodes CSARDPPSQGDCGYTF.

This rearrangement joins TRBV4-3 to TRBJ2-7, with D possibly being TRBD1 (5 bases). Trimming cost V 4 bases and J 8 bases, with 21 bases left between them. The CDR3 runs 15 residues. The germline gives CDR1 LGHNA, CDR2 YSLEER. In DNA, the CDR3 is TGCGCCAGCAGCCCAGACAGCTCCTTATCTGTGCAGCAGTACTTC. This sequence encodes CASSPDSSLSVQQYF.

This clonotype was found a few times. The CDR3 DNA is TGTGCCAGCAGCCCCAACCTACTCTGGGGCTACACCTTC. Its protein is CASSPNLLWGYTF. The genes are TRBV14 and TRBJ1-2; D is ambiguous. Trimming left V 4 bases short and J 8 bases short, with 14 bases between. The CDR3 spans 13 residues. CDR1 is SGHDN, CDR2 FVKESK, per germline.

This clonotype was observed many times. The chain links TRBV28 to TRBJ2-7; TRBD1 aligns across 7 bases. The CDR3 totals 15 residues. V lost 6 bases to trimming and J lost 4 bases; unmatched junction nucleotides: 12. CDR1 is MDHEN, CDR2 SYDVKM, per germline. CDR3 residues: CASSPGTVPGYEQYF. CDR3 nucleotide sequence: TGTGCCAGCAGCCCCGGGACAGTGCCCGGGTACGAGCAGTACTTC.

In this sample, this clonotype turned up many times. V is TRBV20-1 and J is TRBJ1-2; the D is unclear. Germline V lookup: CDR1 DFQATT, CDR2 SNEGSKA (reference sequence). V was pared by 0 bases and J by 3 bases, with 11 bases between. The CDR3 contains 14 residues. CDR3 in DNA: TGCAGTGCTAGAGATTACTCCAATTACTATGGCTACACCTTC. Its protein is CSARDYSNYYGYTF.

In its sample, this clonotype was seen many times. V and J are TRBV6-2 or TRBV6-3 and TRBJ2-3, with D tentatively TRBD2 (7 bases). The CDR3 covers 12 residues. CDR1 MNHEY and CDR2 SVGEGT come from the germline V gene. V was pared by 8 bases and J by 4 bases, with 10 bases between. In nucleotides, the CDR3 is TGTGCCAGCGAAGGGGGGGCAGATACGCAGTATTTT. Protein sequence: CASEGGADTQYF.

The V call is TRBV13, the J call TRBJ1-3; D is unclear. Germline V lookup: CDR1 PRHDT, CDR2 FYEKMQ (reference sequence). V was cut by 2 bases and J by 0 bases, with 8 bases left in between. The CDR3 runs to 15 residues. CDR3 residues: CASSLPITSGNTIYF. DNA of the CDR3: TGTGCCAGCAGCTTACCAATTACCTCTGGAAACACCATATATTTT.

In this sample, this clonotype turned up many times. The V call is TRBV30, the J call TRBJ2-3; D unresolved. This CDR3 is built from 15 residues. Trimming removed 2 bases at V and 0 bases at J, with 12 bases between. Germline V CDR1 and CDR2: GTSNPN, SVGIG (reference sequence). Written as DNA, the CDR3 is TGTGCCTGGAGTAGCTACACCTCTAGCACAGATACGCAGTATTTT. It yields the protein CAWSSYTSSTDTQYF.

This clonotype was observed many times. The chain is built from TRBV7-2 and TRBJ2-1; 10 bases agree with TRBD2. The ends lost 4 bases at V and 4 bases at J; junction bases unmatched: 4. This CDR3 spans 15 amino acids. Germline CDR1 and CDR2: SGHTA and FQGNSA. The CDR3 sequence is CASSSGLAVYNEQFF. CDR3 sequence (DNA): TGTGCCAGCAGCTCCGGACTAGCGGTTTACAATGAGCAGTTCTTC. The entire variable domain, with the rest obtained from reference TRBV7-2 and TRBJ2-1, is as follows: GAGVSQSPSNKVTEKGKDVELRCDPISGHTALYWYRQSLGQGLEFLIYFQGNSAPDKSGLPSDRFSAERTGGSVSTLTIQRTQQEDSAVYLCASSSGLAVYNEQFFGPGTRLTVL.

Note on this clonotype: The junction differs from germline at one of its ends, possibly a read error. The chain uses TRBV9 and TRBJ1-3, with no clear D. There are 13 residues in the CDR3. From germline, CDR1 is SGDLS and CDR2 YYNGEE. CDR3 nucleotides: TGTGCCAGCAGCGGCCCCTCCGGAAACACCACATATTTT. Its protein product is CASSGPSGNTTYF.

This clonotype was seen repeatedly, ten times or more. The chain carries TRBV2 and TRBJ2-5, with D perhaps matching TRBD1 (6 bases). The CDR3 is 14 amino acids. Germline V gene sequence: CDR1 SNHLY, CDR2 FYNNEI. Trimming shortened V by 3 bases and J by 9 bases, and 17 bases separated the two germline ends. The CDR3, as DNA: TGTGCCAGCAGTGACGTTGGGGGCTCCGGGCCCCAGTACTTC. Its translation: CASSDVGGSGPQYF. Full variable domain (outside the CDR3, taken from reference TRBV2 and TRBJ2-5): EPEVTQTPSHQVTQMGQEVILRCVPISNHLYFYWYRQILGQKVEFLVSFYNNEISEKSEIFDDQFSVERPDGSNFTLKIRSTKLEDSAMYFCASSDVGGSGPQYFGPGTRLLVL.

This clonotype was seen many times. The V gene is TRBV12-3 or TRBV12-4, the J gene TRBJ2-7; D is uncertain. V lost 0 bases, J lost 2 bases, and 5 bases lay in between. This CDR3 has 13 amino acids. The CDR3: CASSLATPYEQYF. The CDR3 nucleotides read TGTGCCAGCAGTTTAGCGACCCCCTACGAGCAGTACTTC.

This clonotype turned up a few times. The gene calls are TRBV7-7 and TRBJ2-5, with 12 bases identical to TRBD2. The V gene end was trimmed by 2 bases and the J gene end by 5 bases; junction bases not matched to a gene: 3. The CDR3 runs 15 residues. Germline-derived CDR1 and CDR2 are SSHAT and FNYEAQ (reference sequence). As DNA, the CDR3 is TGTGCCAGCAGCTTAACCGGGACTAGCGGGGAGACCCAGTACTTC. Translating gives CASSLTGTSGETQYF. Based on the CDR3 plus reference TRBV7-7 and TRBJ2-5, the full variable domain is GAGVSQSPRYKVTKRGQDVTLRCDPISSHATLYWYQQALGQGPEFLTYFNYEAQPDKSGLPSDRFSAERPEGSISTLTIQRTEQRDSAMYRCASSLTGTSGETQYFGPGTRLLVL.

The chain links TRBV19 to TRBJ2-3, with D possibly matching TRBD2 (5 bases). The CDR3 covers 15 residues. The germline V gene encodes CDR1 LNHDA and CDR2 SQIVND (reference sequence). Trimming cost V 9 bases and J 3 bases, with 19 bases left between them. Here the CDR3 reads CASAPDLTHTDTQYF. The CDR3 DNA sequence: TGTGCCAGCGCGCCGGACTTGACGCATACAGATACGCAGTATTTT.

Many counts were recorded for this clonotype. V is TRBV9 and J is TRBJ2-3, with TRBD2 matching over 12 bases. The J segment lost 1 base and the V segment lost 3 bases, leaving 3 bases of the junction unmatched. The CDR3 is 16 amino acids. Germline V gives CDR1 SGDLS, CDR2 YYNGEE. The CDR3: CASSALAGGGTDTQYF. The CDR3 DNA follows: TGTGCCAGCAGCGCCCTAGCGGGGGGGGGCACAGATACGCAGTATTTT.

This chain joins TRBV20-1 and TRBJ2-2, with TRBD1 matching 8 bases. Trimming cost V 3 bases and J 1 base; bases outside gene matches: 4. This CDR3 has 15 residues. Germline V gives CDR1 DFQATT, CDR2 SNEGSKA (reference sequence). DNA of the CDR3: TGCAGTGCTAGTAAGGGACAGGAGAACACCGGGGAGCTGTTTTTT. Protein: CSASKGQENTGELFF.

A note on this clonotype: A much bigger clone sits one base away, suggesting this may be a read error. The conserved final phenylalanine or tryptophan is absent from the CDR3, which likely points to a read error. This sequence joins TRBV7-8 and TRBJ2-1; D is ambiguous. The CDR3 length is 12 residues. CDR1 and CDR2 from the germline V gene are SGHVS and FQNEAQ. The V and J ends lost 1 base and 3 bases respectively, with 1 base between them. CDR3 sequence (DNA): TGTGCCAGCAGCTTAGTCTACAATGAGCAGTTCATC. As protein: CASSLVYNEQFI.

This clonotype occurred many times. The CDR3 sequence: CASSPFGPMTTEAFF. CDR3 bases: TGTGCCAGCAGCCCGTTCGGGCCTATGACCACTGAAGCTTTCTTT. The chain uses TRBV7-2 and TRBJ1-1; D remains unclear. V gave up 5 bases and J gave up 4 bases, with 17 bases separating them. Germline values: CDR1 SGHTA, CDR2 FQGNSA. CDR3 length: 15 residues.

On this clonotype itself: This may come from a read error, since a much larger clone is one base off. The rearrangement links TRBV28 to TRBJ2-3; 7 bases line up with TRBD2. Germline lookup yields CDR1 MDHEN and CDR2 SYDVKM. This CDR3 spans 13 amino acids. Trimming at V came to 11 bases and at J to 3 bases, leaving 8 bases not matched to a gene. The CDR3 DNA reads TGTGCCGGCGCGGGGAGGGTAACAGATACGCAGTATTTT. Its translation is CAGAGRVTDTQYF. Looking up the rest from reference TRBV28 and TRBJ2-3 gives the full variable domain: DVKVTQSSRYLVKRTGEKVFLECVQDMDHENMFWYRQDPGLGLRLIYFSYDVKMKEKGDIPEGYSVSREKKERFSLILESASTNQTSMYLCAGAGRVTDTQYFGPGTRLTVL.

This clonotype was picked up many times. The rearrangement uses TRBV6-1 and TRBJ1-1; a possible D gene is TRBD1 (5 bases). The CDR3 is made up of 12 amino acids. Per germline, CDR1 MNHNS and CDR2 SASEGT. V was clipped by 7 bases and J by 7 bases, with 13 bases between them. As DNA, the CDR3 is TGTGCCAGCACCCCCCGGGACCGTGAAGCTTTCTTT. It yields the protein CASTPRDREAFF.

Worth noting for this clonotype: At one end, the junction sequence differs from germline, possibly due to a read error. The gene calls are TRBV6-2 or TRBV6-3 and TRBJ2-2, with D perhaps matching TRBD2 (5 bases). The V gene's germline CDR1 is MNHEY and CDR2 SVGEGT. The CDR3 totals 15 residues. The CDR3: CASSYMGLITGEMFF. For the CDR3, the DNA is TGTGCCAGCAGTTACATGGGGTTGATCACCGGGGAGATGTTTTTT.

This clonotype has at least ten counts. This chain uses TRBV25-1 with TRBJ2-5, with 8 bases aligning to TRBD2. Germline loops: CDR1 MGHDK, CDR2 SYGVNS. The CDR3 is 14 amino acids. Trimming took 8 bases from V and 5 from J; bases not matched to a gene: 10. The CDR3 protein is CASGRAGEGETQYF. CDR3 coding DNA: TGTGCCAGCGGGAGAGCGGGGGAAGGCGAGACCCAGTACTTC. Combining the CDR3 with reference TRBV25-1 and TRBJ2-5 gives the whole variable domain EADIYQTPRYLVIGTGKKITLECSQTMGHDKMYWYQQDPGMELHLIHYSYGVNSTEKGDLSSESTVSRIRTEHFPLTLESARPSHTSQYLCASGRAGEGETQYFGPGTRLLVL.

This clonotype was found many times. The chain couples TRBV27 to TRBJ2-7; no clear D gene. The germline V gene encodes CDR1 MNHEY and CDR2 SMNVEV (reference sequence). V was pared by 8 bases and J by 7 bases, with 15 bases between. The CDR3 spans 12 residues. CDR3 DNA sequence: TGTGCCAGCGCTCCAAAGCCCGGGGAGCAGTACTTC. This translates into CASAPKPGEQYF.

This clonotype was counted at least ten times. The chain joins TRBV4-2 to TRBJ2-7; perhaps TRBD2 as D (6 bases). Germline loops: CDR1 LGHNA, CDR2 YNFKEQ. The CDR3 consists of 15 residues. The V end was cut by 1 base, the J end by 0 bases, with 10 bases between. This chain's CDR3 is CASSQVLGGSYEQYF. The CDR3 DNA reads as TGTGCCAGCAGCCAAGTTCTCGGGGGCTCCTACGAGCAGTACTTC.

This clonotype was seen more than once but under ten times. This chain uses TRBV24-1 with TRBJ2-2; D is ambiguous. V was clipped by 1 base and J by 6 bases, with 11 bases between them. The CDR3 runs to 15 residues. In germline, CDR1 is KGHDR, CDR2 SFDVKD. CDR3 sequence (DNA): TGTGCCACCAGTGATTTCAATTGGGGTCCCGGGGAGCTGTTTTTT. Its translation: CATSDFNWGPGELFF.